The sequence of this T cell receptor beta chain was determined in a study of T cells after yellow fever vaccination. Looked up from germline, CDR1 is DFQATT and CDR2 is SNEGSKA (reference sequence). Unmatched junction bases numbered 4, after V lost 4 bases and J lost 2 bases. There are 13 residues in the CDR3. TCRdb called the 5' RACE reads again in MiXCR, with one record for every CDR3 protein. The sample includes about 73,000 distinct CDR3 sequences, around 7% of them seen just once. The source was CD8+ T cells sorted from PBMCs, collected on the day of the yellow fever booster vaccination. J is TRBJ1-1 and V is TRBV20-1, with TRBD1 identical over 7 bases. This clonotype was sampled from a man younger than 45 who received the YFV17D yellow fever vaccine. The CDR3 DNA reads as TGCAGTGCTAAATGGGACAGCAACACTGAAGCTTTCTTT. It yields the protein CSAKWDSNTEAFF.